The 20 T cell receptor beta chains below come from one sample, sequenced in a study of CD8+ T cells in alopecia areata. Treatment described: oral pan-JAK inhibitor, 5-10 mg twice daily. After isolation, RNA underwent reverse transcription to generate cDNA as the sequencing template. The repertoire was sequenced with immunoSEQ multiplex PCR; TCRdb's copy has only in-frame clones and lacks some. The repertoire includes approximately 210,000 clones, roughly 60% of them detected once, and 0.85% to 1.3% sits in the top ten. The input for sequencing was CD4+ T cells sorted from blood, taken at week 24, from a patient treated with tofacitinib. These receptors all come from a human donor with alopecia areata.

This clone appeared a few times. This chain joins TRBV29-1 and TRBJ2-1, with D perhaps being TRBD1 or TRBD2 (5 bases each). CDR1 is SQVTM and CDR2 is ANQGSEA in the germline V gene. This CDR3 region has 14 residues. V lost 6 bases, J lost 7 bases, and 19 bases lay in between. This chain's CDR3 is CSVRDAHRVNEQFF. In nucleotides, the CDR3 is TGCAGCGTGAGGGACGCCCATAGGGTGAATGAGCAGTTCTTC.

The chain recombines TRBV30 with TRBJ1-2; D uncertain. Germline-derived CDR1 and CDR2 are GTSNPN and SVGIG (reference sequence). CDR3 size: 11 residues. V was trimmed by 2 bases and J by 4 bases, leaving 5 bases between them. The CDR3 region is CAWSPLYGYTF. The CDR3 DNA reads TGTGCCTGGAGTCCTCTCTATGGCTACACCTTC.

V usage is TRBV30 and J usage is TRBJ2-3; D is unresolved. The CDR3 consists of 15 residues. Germline CDR1 reads GTSNPN; CDR2 reads SVGIG (reference sequence). V lost 0 bases and J 11 bases, leaving 21 bases between the germline ends. This CDR3 is CAWSVAPSETLRQYF. In DNA, the CDR3 is TGTGCCTGGAGTGTAGCCCCATCAGAAACCCTAAGGCAGTATTTT.

This clone has just one count. The chain recombines TRBV9 with TRBJ2-3; TRBD2 matches at 7 bases. V was pared by 2 bases and J by 5 bases, with 11 bases of the junction left unmatched. Per germline, CDR1 SGDLS and CDR2 YYNGEE. CDR3 length: 16 residues. The DNA of the CDR3 is TGTGCCAGCAGCGTCGACCAGCGGGGACCGGGAGATACGCAGTATTTT. Translated, it gives CASSVDQRGPGDTQYF.

Details on this clone: Other DNA sequences within the sample encode an identical CDR3. V usage is TRBV29-1 and J usage is TRBJ1-1; D call uncertain. The germline V gene encodes CDR1 SQVTM and CDR2 ANQGSEA. Trimming took 4 bases from V and 5 from J, leaving 8 bases between them. The CDR3 loop spans 11 amino acids. CDR3 DNA: TGCAGCGTTGTCCCATTAACTGAAGCTTTCTTT. This encodes CSVVPLTEAFF.

The chain joins TRBV29-1 to TRBJ1-1; tentative D call: TRBD1 (6 bases). The germline CDR1 and CDR2 sequences are SQVTM and ANQGSEA. CDR3 length: 14 residues. Trimming removed 0 bases at V and 3 bases at J, with 11 bases between. The CDR3 loop reads CSVEDLRGDTEAFF. Written as DNA, the CDR3 is TGCAGCGTTGAAGATCTGAGGGGGGACACTGAAGCTTTCTTT.

This clone was seen more than once but under ten times. The rearrangement links TRBV29-1 to TRBJ1-1; 10 bases fit TRBD1. The V gene's germline CDR1 is SQVTM and CDR2 ANQGSEA. CDR3 length: 13 residues. V shed 3 bases and J 5 bases; nucleotides not matched to a gene: 3. The CDR3 sequence is CSVEVDRGTEAFF. The CDR3 DNA reads as TGCAGCGTTGAGGTGGACAGGGGGACTGAAGCTTTCTTT.

The chain couples TRBV6-5 to TRBJ1-5; possible D gene TRBD1, 6 bases. The CDR3 has 15 residues. Germline V gives CDR1 MNHEY, CDR2 SVGAGI. V was cut by 7 bases and J by 7 bases, with 20 bases left in between. The CDR3: CASTSSWGASQPQHF. In nucleotides, the CDR3 is TGTGCCAGCACCTCGTCGTGGGGGGCGTCGCAGCCCCAGCATTTT.

This rearrangement joins TRBV6-1 to TRBJ2-1; the D is unclear. Germline V gene lookup returns CDR1 MNHNS and CDR2 SASEGT. V dropped 6 bases and J dropped 4 bases, with 10 bases sitting between them. CDR3 length: 13 amino acids. Written as DNA, the CDR3 is TGTGCCAGCAGAGACGGCCCTTACAATGAGCAGTTCTTC. This encodes CASRDGPYNEQFF.

The chain recombines TRBV7-2 with TRBJ2-1; TRBD2 agrees at 11 bases. Germline assignment: CDR1 SGHTA and CDR2 FQGNSA. This CDR3 region has 17 residues. The ends lost 0 bases at V and 7 bases at J; junction bases unmatched: 8. CDR3 nucleotides: TGTGCCAGCAGCTTAGCGGCCGGGACTAGCGGTGTGAATGAGCAGTTCTTC. The encoded protein is CASSLAAGTSGVNEQFF.

The J gene is TRBJ2-5, the V gene TRBV25-1; 11 bases agree with TRBD1. The CDR3 contains 17 residues. Germline values: CDR1 MGHDK, CDR2 SYGVNS. Trimming removed 4 bases from V and 5 bases from J; junction bases left unmatched: 12. The CDR3 loop reads CASSAPHGQGAKETQYF. The CDR3 nucleotides read TGTGCCAGCAGTGCCCCTCATGGACAGGGGGCGAAGGAGACCCAGTACTTC.

This rearrangement joins TRBV4-3 to TRBJ1-6; D is unresolved. Germline CDR1 reads LGHNA; CDR2 reads YSLEER. This CDR3 has 16 residues. Trimming shortened V by 3 bases and J by 3 bases, and 12 bases separated the two germline ends. CDR3: CASSHPHTDYNSPLHF. Written as DNA, the CDR3 is TGCGCCAGCAGCCACCCACATACAGACTATAATTCACCCCTCCACTTT.

The rearrangement uses TRBV6-1 and TRBJ2-1; no clear D. The germline V and J ends were trimmed by 7 bases and 5 bases, with 18 bases remaining between them. In germline, CDR1 is MNHNS, CDR2 SASEGT. This CDR3 has 15 amino acids. The CDR3 DNA sequence: TGTGCCAGCACCTCCGGGTCCCGAAACGACAATGAGCAGTTCTTC. Its protein is CASTSGSRNDNEQFF.

The chain joins TRBV19 to TRBJ2-7, with D unclear. Between the trimmed V and J ends, which lost 5 bases and 0 bases, there was a span of 20 bases. The CDR3 length is 17 residues. In germline, CDR1 is LNHDA, CDR2 SQIVND (reference sequence). CDR3 sequence reads: CASSPSPKGLSSYEQYF. CDR3 sequence (DNA): TGTGCCAGTAGTCCCTCCCCGAAAGGTCTCAGCTCCTACGAGCAGTACTTC.

The chain is built from TRBV25-1 and TRBJ1-2; 7 bases are a match to TRBD1. Germline CDR1 reads MGHDK; CDR2 reads SYGVNS. V gave up 2 bases and J gave up 8 bases; unmatched junction bases: 11. This CDR3 has 15 amino acids. CDR3: CASSETRQGNSGYTF. The CDR3 DNA reads as TGTGCCAGCAGTGAAACGAGACAGGGAAATTCGGGCTACACCTTC.

The gene calls are TRBV5-6 and TRBJ2-5; TRBD1 is a possible D gene (6 bases). Looked up from germline, CDR1 is SGHDT and CDR2 is YYEEEE. The CDR3 extends over 14 amino acids. V lost 0 bases and J lost 7, with 13 bases in between. CDR3 coding DNA: TGTGCCAGCAGCTTGGGGCAGGGGATCACGACCCAGTACTTC. It codes for CASSLGQGITTQYF.

This clone was found once. This sequence joins TRBV29-1 and TRBJ2-1, with 11 bases that match TRBD2. There are 14 residues in the CDR3. After removal of 7 bases from V and 3 bases from J, the junction contained 5 bases not matched to a gene. The V gene's germline CDR1 is SQVTM and CDR2 ANQGSEA. The CDR3 DNA sequence: TGCAGCGCCTTAACTAGCGGGGGCTACAATGAGCAGTTCTTC. Translating gives CSALTSGGYNEQFF.

The chain employs TRBV27 and TRBJ2-5, with D uncertain. The germline V gene has CDR1 MNHEY and CDR2 SMNVEV (reference sequence). This CDR3 comprises 13 residues. Trimming removed 5 bases at V and 0 bases at J, with 7 bases between. CDR3 sequence (DNA): TGTGCCAGCAGTGCACTGGACCAAGAGACCCAGTACTTC. Protein: CASSALDQETQYF.

This clone has a handful of counts. V gene TRBV7-2 combines with J gene TRBJ2-3, with 10 positions matching TRBD1. The CDR3 runs to 16 residues. With 2 bases clipped from V and 4 bases from J, the junction kept 6 bases outside the gene matches. Germline CDR1 SGHTA, CDR2 FQGNSA. CDR3 protein: CASSLRSGQGADTQYF. The CDR3, as DNA: TGTGCCAGCAGCTTAAGGTCCGGACAGGGGGCAGATACGCAGTATTTT.

This chain connects TRBV2 to TRBJ2-5, with TRBD2 as a possible D gene (6 bases). Germline values: CDR1 SNHLY, CDR2 FYNNEI. The ends were cut back, 6 bases at V and 0 bases at J, with 11 bases in the middle. The CDR3 spans 14 residues. The CDR3 here is CASRSTSNQETQYF. CDR3 sequence (DNA): TGTGCCAGCAGATCCACTAGCAACCAAGAGACCCAGTACTTC.